This is a list of T cell receptor beta chains from one sample in a study of lymphopenia after photon versus proton radiotherapy. Only in-frame clones appear in the TCRdb table, and some are missing; sequencing was by immunoSEQ multiplex PCR. The repertoire holds about 53,000 clones, over 70% seen once, with 29% in the top ten. Sequencing used peripheral blood, obtained from a patient treated with photon-based radiotherapy. The receptors shown here come from a man aged 45-60 years with gastric cancer. Both conserved end residues are part of each CDR3. A D gene is named only where the DNA matches it firmly. Expanded clones get a size class; other rows say once, few or many, or leave the size out.

d_gene	abundance	j_gene	v_gene	CDR3aa	CDR3nt
TRBD1	NA	TRBJ2-7	TRBV10-3	CAISDPGTVSYEQYF	TGTGCCATCAGTGACCCCGGGACAGTCTCCTACGAGCAGTACTTC
NA	NA	TRBJ2-3	TRBV6-1	CASSVLKGSADTQYF	TGTGCCAGCAGTGTTCTAAAGGGGAGTGCAGATACGCAGTATTTT
NA	NA	TRBJ2-3	TRBV14	CASSQRGIGDTQYF	TGTGCCAGCAGCCAAAGGGGGATTGGAGATACGCAGTATTTT
NA	few	TRBJ2-3	TRBV29-1	CSVDSRSTDTQYF	TGCAGCGTTGACTCCAGGTCCACAGATACGCAGTATTTT
NA	once	TRBJ2-7	TRBV20-1	CSARQDHEQYF	TGCAGTGCTAGACAGGACCACGAGCAGTACTTC
TRBD2	once	TRBJ2-1	TRBV7-9	CASSLTGTSGSWGYNEQFF	TGTGCCAGCAGCTTAACCGGGACTAGCGGGAGTTGGGGCTACAATGAGCAGTTCTTC
NA	NA	TRBJ1-2	TRBV7-2	CASSLAGNYGYTF	TGTGCCAGCAGCTTAGCTGGGAACTATGGCTACACCTTC
NA	NA	TRBJ2-7	TRBV7-2	CASSSRRGYEQYF	TGTGCCAGCAGCTCCCGGCGTGGTTACGAGCAGTACTTC
NA	few	TRBJ1-1	TRBV29-1	CSVEAREGAEAFF	TGCAGCGTTGAGGCCAGGGAAGGAGCTGAAGCTTTCTTT
NA	NA	TRBJ1-3	TRBV11-2	CASSPEAGNTIYF	TGTGCCAGCAGCCCGGAGGCCGGAAACACCATATATTTT
TRBD1	once	TRBJ2-5	TRBV5-8	CASSPLGTGGEETQYF	TGTGCCAGCAGCCCCCTCGGGACAGGGGGCGAGGAGACCCAGTACTTC
NA	NA	TRBJ1-4	TRBV21-1	CASSLRQGRANEKLFF	TGTGCCAGCAGCCTCCGGCAGGGGCGGGCTAATGAAAAACTGTTTTTT
NA	NA	TRBJ2-7	TRBV2	CASSESWSGRTYEQYF	TGTGCCAGCAGTGAAAGCTGGTCTGGAAGAACCTACGAGCAGTACTTC
TRBD1	NA	TRBJ1-1	TRBV7-9	CASSRQGGTNTEAFF	TGTGCCAGCAGCCGACAGGGGGGAACGAACACTGAAGCTTTCTTT
NA	NA	TRBJ2-1	TRBV10-3	CAISEQPSYNEQFF	TGTGCCATCAGTGAACAACCTTCCTACAATGAGCAGTTCTTC
NA	NA	TRBJ2-1	TRBV5-1	CASSLEGRGEQFF	TGCGCCAGCAGCTTGGAAGGGCGCGGTGAGCAGTTCTTC
NA	NA	TRBJ2-5	TRBV2	CATQAPGNLGETQYF	TGTGCCACCCAAGCCCCGGGAAATTTAGGGGAGACCCAGTACTTC
NA	once	TRBJ2-3	TRBV27	CASSLSRRAGGTDTQYF	TGTGCCAGCAGTTTATCGAGGCGGGCAGGAGGCACAGATACGCAGTATTTT
TRBD2	NA	TRBJ2-3	TRBV11-2	CASRPAAGGPAGTQYF	TGTGCCAGCAGACCGGCAGCGGGAGGGCCTGCGGGTACGCAGTATTTT
NA	NA	TRBJ2-2	TRBV6-5	CASSSGLNTGELFF	TGTGCCAGCAGTAGCGGGCTGAACACCGGGGAGCTGTTTTTT
TRBD1	NA	TRBJ2-7	TRBV5-1	CASSWGTGGEQYF	TGCGCCAGCAGCTGGGGGACAGGGGGCGAGCAGTACTTC
NA	NA	TRBJ2-5	TRBV7-2	CASSSSVLASRGETQYF	TGTGCCAGCAGCTCCAGCGTTCTAGCGTCAAGAGGGGAGACCCAGTACTTC
NA	NA	TRBJ1-2	TRBV28	CASSLVSGGGYTF	TGTGCCAGCAGTTTAGTTTCCGGCGGTGGCTACACCTTC
TRBD1	NA	TRBJ2-1	TRBV6-4	CASSETGGSYNEQFF	TGTGCCAGCAGTGAGACAGGGGGTTCCTACAATGAGCAGTTCTTC
NA	NA	TRBJ2-2	TRBV19	CASSVDDSTGELFF	TGTGCCAGTAGTGTAGACGACTCCACCGGGGAGCTGTTTTTT
NA	once	TRBJ1-1	TRBV28	CASRSRVTEAFF	TGTGCCAGCAGATCCAGGGTAACTGAAGCTTTCTTT
NA	NA	TRBJ2-7	TRBV6-5	CASSYSTRVIGEQYF	TGTGCCAGCAGTTACTCGACCAGGGTTATTGGCGAGCAGTACTTC
TRBD1	NA	TRBJ1-2	TRBV7-2	CASSWGTGVYGYTF	TGTGCCAGCAGCTGGGGGACAGGGGTCTATGGCTACACCTTC
TRBD2	NA	TRBJ2-5	TRBV19	CATRLAGGETQYF	TGTGCCACCAGACTAGCGGGAGGTGAGACCCAGTACTTC
TRBD1	once	TRBJ2-1	TRBV5-1	CASSLWTGGAYNEQFF	TGCGCCAGCAGCTTATGGACAGGGGGCGCATACAATGAGCAGTTCTTC
NA	NA	TRBJ2-2	TRBV6-6	CASRPDFQTGELFF	TGTGCCAGCAGGCCGGACTTCCAAACCGGGGAGCTGTTTTTT
NA	NA	TRBJ1-4	TRBV5-1	CASSSGLGEKLFF	TGCGCCAGCAGCTCCGGGCTCGGGGAAAAACTGTTTTTT
NA	NA	TRBJ2-7	TRBV2	CASCPIAGSAEQYF	TGTGCCAGCTGTCCCATCGCGGGATCCGCCGAGCAGTACTTC
TRBD2	NA	TRBJ2-7	TRBV9	CASSAGLAGAPYEQYF	TGTGCCAGCAGCGCGGGACTAGCGGGAGCCCCCTACGAGCAGTACTTC
TRBD1	NA	TRBJ1-5	TRBV5-5	CASSPGTGASNQPQHF	TGTGCCAGCAGCCCCGGGACAGGGGCTAGCAATCAGCCCCAGCATTTT
TRBD1	NA	TRBJ1-5	TRBV19	CASTYRGDQPQHF	TGTGCCAGTACCTACAGGGGTGACCAGCCCCAGCATTTT
TRBD1	NA	TRBJ2-2	TRBV4-3	CASSQVTGGFNTGELFF	TGCGCCAGCAGCCAGGTTACAGGGGGCTTTAACACCGGGGAGCTGTTTTTT
NA	NA	TRBJ1-3	TRBV28	CASSKIRAGNTIYF	TGTGCCAGCAGCAAGATCAGGGCAGGAAACACCATATATTTT
NA	NA	TRBJ2-1	TRBV30	CAWSVELWRSGEQFF	TGTGCCTGGAGTGTAGAATTGTGGAGGAGCGGTGAGCAGTTCTTC
NA	NA	TRBJ2-1	TRBV5-4	CASSLSGVIYNEQFF	TGTGCCAGCAGCTTGTCGGGAGTTATTTATAATGAGCAGTTCTTC
NA	NA	TRBJ2-3	TRBV6-4	CASRLSPTDTQYF	TGTGCCAGCAGGCTCTCACCCACAGATACGCAGTATTTT
TRBD1	NA	TRBJ1-3	TRBV6-4	CASTLGQGAGNTIYF	TGTGCCAGCACCCTCGGACAGGGTGCGGGAAACACCATATATTTT
NA	NA	TRBJ2-7	TRBV7-6	CASTETSIDYEQYF	TGTGCCAGCACCGAAACCTCCATAGACTACGAGCAGTACTTC
TRBD1	NA	TRBJ2-3	TRBV5-1	CASSLGGQGYDTQYF	TGCGCCAGCAGCTTGGGGGGACAGGGTTACGATACGCAGTATTTT
TRBD1	NA	TRBJ1-1	TRBV28	CASSSWTGANTEAFF	TGTGCCAGCAGTTCATGGACAGGGGCGAACACTGAAGCTTTCTTT
TRBD2	few	TRBJ2-7	TRBV9	CASSSGTSREQYF	TGTGCCAGCAGCTCCGGGACTAGTCGGGAGCAGTACTTC
TRBD2	once	TRBJ2-1	TRBV6-5	CATLAGLGNEQFF	TGTGCCACCTTAGCGGGATTAGGCAATGAGCAGTTCTTC
NA	NA	TRBJ2-3	TRBV28	CASRLITSTDTQYF	TGTGCCAGCAGGCTTATTACTAGCACAGATACGCAGTATTTT
TRBD1	NA	TRBJ1-6	TRBV30	CAWTSGEYRGKNSPLHF	TGTGCCTGGACGAGTGGGGAATACAGGGGTAAGAATTCACCCCTCCACTTT
NA	NA	TRBJ2-1	TRBV5-4	CASSRTIRASSYNEQFF	TGTGCCAGCAGCCGGACCATTAGAGCGAGCTCCTACAATGAGCAGTTCTTC
TRBD2	NA	TRBJ2-2	TRBV30	CAWRSGSTVTGELFF	TGTGCCTGGAGAAGCGGGAGTACGGTCACCGGGGAGCTGTTTTTT